Below, 9 T cell receptor beta chains from the same sample are listed, as sequenced in a study of blood T cell repertoires in COVID-19. TCRdb keeps only in-frame clones here, not all; method: immunoSEQ multiplex PCR. The data hold approximately 14,000 clones, with about 89% observed a single time. The specimen was peripheral blood. These receptors originate from a woman aged 70-85 years in a cohort sampled during active or convalescent COVID-19.

V usage is TRBV20-1 and J usage is TRBJ1-2; no clear D. The CDR3 extends over 10 amino acids. The V gene's germline CDR1 is DFQATT and CDR2 SNEGSKA (reference sequence). Trimming took off 5 bases at V and 8 bases at J, with 9 bases between the two ends. The CDR3 sequence: CSAQEGGYTF. The CDR3 nucleotides are TGCAGTGCTCAGGAGGGAGGCTACACCTTC.

The J gene is TRBJ2-7, the V gene TRBV14; 8 bases map to TRBD1. Unmatched junction bases numbered 4, after V lost 3 bases and J lost 3 bases. The CDR3 has 14 residues. Germline V gene data show CDR1 as SGHDN and CDR2 as FVKESK. The CDR3 loop reads CASSQADRDYEQYF. CDR3 nucleotide sequence: TGTGCCAGCAGCCAGGCGGACAGGGACTACGAGCAGTACTTC.

V is TRBV7-2 and J is TRBJ2-4, with a possible D match to TRBD1 (5 bases). This CDR3 is 14 amino acids long. Germline V gene data show CDR1 as SGHTA and CDR2 as FQGNSA. The ends were cut back, 2 bases at V and 3 bases at J, with 8 bases in the middle. The CDR3 loop reads CASSLKGNKNIQYF. The CDR3 nucleotides are TGTGCCAGCAGCTTAAAGGGGAACAAAAACATTCAGTACTTC.

V gene TRBV7-9 combines with J gene TRBJ1-3; 10 bases line up with TRBD1. With V trimmed by 1 base and J by 4 bases, 10 bases remained unmatched. The CDR3 consists of 18 residues. The germline V gene has CDR1 SEHNR and CDR2 FQNEAQ (reference sequence). CDR3 protein: CASSLVALTGGAGNTIYF. CDR3 in DNA: TGTGCCAGCAGCTTAGTTGCCCTGACAGGGGGCGCAGGAAACACCATATATTTT.

The chain joins TRBV19 to TRBJ2-2; 7 bases align to TRBD1. The CDR3 spans 17 residues. Germline values: CDR1 LNHDA, CDR2 SQIVND (reference sequence). V shed 4 bases, J shed 1 base, and the junction held 9 bases outside the gene matches. The CDR3 nucleotides are TGTGCCAGTAGTACCCTCTACAGGGGAAAGAACACCGGGGAGCTGTTTTTT. Its translation: CASSTLYRGKNTGELFF.

This chain links TRBV6-2 or TRBV6-3 with TRBJ2-3; tentative D call: TRBD2 (5 bases). Trimming took 3 bases from V and 6 from J, leaving 16 bases between them. This CDR3 spans 15 amino acids. CDR1 MNHEY and CDR2 SVGEGT come from the germline V gene. CDR3 in DNA: TGTGCCAGCAGTTATAGCGTAGGGAAGAAGGATACGCAGTATTTT. Translating it yields CASSYSVGKKDTQYF.

The chain is built from TRBV27 and TRBJ1-2, with 9 nucleotides matching TRBD1. CDR1 MNHEY and CDR2 SMNVEV come from the germline V gene (reference sequence). This CDR3 comprises 16 residues. V lost 2 bases and J lost 2; bases outside the gene matches: 6. The CDR3 is CASSLLTGTGNYGYTF. CDR3 DNA: TGTGCCAGCAGTTTACTCACCGGGACAGGGAACTATGGCTACACCTTC.

The V gene is TRBV10-3, the J gene TRBJ1-5; 8 bases match TRBD1. CDR1 and CDR2 from the germline V gene are ENHRY and SYGVKD. This CDR3 contains 13 residues. V was pared by 10 bases and J by 4 bases, with 6 bases of the junction left unmatched. The CDR3 region is CANGQGENQPQHF. The CDR3 coding sequence is TGTGCCAACGGACAGGGCGAAAATCAGCCCCAGCATTTT.

The CDR3 DNA reads TGCAGCGTTGATCCGGGGAATTCCATGAACACTGAAGCTTTCTTT. Its translation is CSVDPGNSMNTEAFF. The V and J genes are TRBV29-1 and TRBJ1-1; D gene uncertain. Trimming took off 3 bases at V and 0 bases at J, with 14 bases between the two ends. The CDR3 has 15 amino acids. The V gene's germline CDR1 is SQVTM and CDR2 ANQGSEA.